Each of the 30 T cell receptor beta chains below was sequenced from the same sample in a study of Graves' ophthalmopathy and Graves' hyperthyroidism. Researchers took RNA transcripts and amplified TCR beta CDR3 regions from them. The library came from an HTBI-primed first-round RT-PCR and a second-round multiplex PCR. TCRdb used MiXCR to reprocess the multiplex PCR reads, holding one entry per CDR3 protein. The data show roughly 230,000 distinct CDR3 sequences, with under 25% seen just once and roughly 42% held by the top ten. Material for sequencing was peripheral blood. Every receptor here comes from a woman between 45 and 65 years old with Graves' ophthalmopathy.

This clonotype was seen repeatedly, ten times or more. This chain uses TRBV5-1 with TRBJ1-1; D is ambiguous. Germline V gene sequence: CDR1 SGHRS, CDR2 YFSETQ. The CDR3 covers 13 residues. Trimming cost V 4 bases and J 4 bases, with 11 bases left between them. The CDR3 loop is CASSEGPATEAFF. The CDR3 region has the DNA TGCGCCAGCAGCGAGGGCCCAGCCACTGAAGCTTTCTTT.

This chain uses TRBV3-1 with TRBJ1-1, with D maybe TRBD1 (6 bases). CDR1 and CDR2 from the germline V gene are LGHDT and YNNKEL (reference sequence). The CDR3 loop spans 13 amino acids. V was shortened by 1 base and J by 7 bases, with 10 bases between the two germline ends. DNA of the CDR3: TGTGCCAGCAGCCAAGTTGGGGGCATTGAAGCTTTCTTT. Residues: CASSQVGGIEAFF.

This clonotype was detected many times. The V and J genes are TRBV20-1 and TRBJ2-4, with 8 bases identical to TRBD2. In germline, CDR1 is DFQATT, CDR2 SNEGSKA (reference sequence). The CDR3 consists of 15 residues. J lost 7 bases, V lost 0 bases, and 8 bases had no gene match. The CDR3 DNA reads as TGCAGTGCTAGAGACCCGGCCGGGAGGGGGAACATTCAGTACTTC. Encoded protein: CSARDPAGRGNIQYF.

This clonotype was seen many times. The genes are TRBV27 and TRBJ1-2; TRBD1 agrees at 9 bases. The CDR3 is made up of 13 amino acids. Trimming took 5 bases from V and 4 from J; bases not matched to a gene: 2. From germline, CDR1 is MNHEY and CDR2 SMNVEV (reference sequence). CDR3 DNA sequence: TGTGCCAGCAGTGGACAGGGGATCTATGGCTACACCTTC. Translation: CASSGQGIYGYTF.

There are many counts of this clonotype. This rearrangement joins TRBV7-8 to TRBJ2-4, with D perhaps assigned TRBD1 or TRBD2 (6 bases each). The germline V and J ends were trimmed by 1 base and 6 bases, with 10 bases remaining between them. CDR3 length: 14 amino acids. Germline CDR1 SGHVS, CDR2 FQNEAQ. The CDR3 sequence is CASSLGGGLNIQYF. The CDR3 DNA sequence: TGTGCCAGCAGCTTAGGAGGGGGGCTAAACATTCAGTACTTC. The variable domain in full, with the rest retrieved from reference TRBV7-8 and TRBJ2-4, is GAGVSQSPRYKVAKRGQDVALRCDPISGHVSLFWYQQALGQGPEFLTYFQNEAQLDKSGLPSDRFFAERPEGSVSTLKIQRTQQEDSAVYLCASSLGGGLNIQYFGAGTRLSVL.

This clonotype was seen repeatedly, ten times or more. The chain couples TRBV19 to TRBJ2-7; 7 nucleotides line up with TRBD2. Germline V lookup: CDR1 LNHDA, CDR2 SQIVND (reference sequence). This CDR3 has 16 residues. Trimming at V came to 1 base and at J to 2 bases, leaving 8 bases not matched to a gene. The CDR3 loop is CASSIATGTITYEQYF. In DNA, the CDR3 is TGTGCCAGTAGTATAGCAACCGGGACTATAACCTACGAGCAGTACTTC.

This clonotype was observed many times. The V and J genes are TRBV28 and TRBJ2-7; D is unresolved. From germline, CDR1 is MDHEN and CDR2 SYDVKM. The CDR3 extends over 11 amino acids. V gave up 6 bases and J gave up 3 bases, with 6 bases separating them. The CDR3 sequence is CASSRSYEQYF. CDR3 nucleotide sequence: TGTGCCAGCAGCAGGAGCTACGAGCAGTACTTC.

In its sample, this clonotype was seen many times. This chain connects TRBV12-5 to TRBJ2-5; TRBD2 might be the D (6 bases). The CDR3 is made up of 13 amino acids. Germline V gene sequence: CDR1 LGHNT, CDR2 FRNRAP. V lost 3 bases and J 5 bases, leaving 10 bases between the germline ends. Here the CDR3 DNA reads TGTGCTAGTGGTTTCGGGGGTTTTGAGACCCAGTACTTC. Its translation: CASGFGGFETQYF.

This clonotype was seen repeatedly, ten times or more. The V gene is TRBV13, the J gene TRBJ2-5; TRBD2 might be the D (6 bases). Trimming removed 5 bases at V and 4 bases at J, with 14 bases between. The germline gives CDR1 PRHDT, CDR2 FYEKMQ (reference sequence). The CDR3 runs to 14 residues. CDR3 amino acids: CASSIAAGTETQYF. CDR3 DNA sequence: TGTGCCAGCAGCATCGCGGCGGGAACAGAGACCCAGTACTTC.

There are many counts of this clonotype. The chain is built from TRBV28 and TRBJ2-5; 15 nucleotides match TRBD2. The germline V gene encodes CDR1 MDHEN and CDR2 SYDVKM. With V trimmed by 4 bases and J by 6 bases, 3 bases remained unmatched. The CDR3 has 15 amino acids. The CDR3 sequence is CASSYGTSGRKTQYF. CDR3 sequence (DNA): TGTGCCAGCAGTTACGGGACTAGCGGGAGGAAGACCCAGTACTTC.

This clonotype was observed at least ten times. The chain recombines TRBV28 with TRBJ2-5, with a tentative D call TRBD2 (6 bases). The ends were cut back, 8 bases at V and 4 bases at J, with 14 bases in the middle. CDR1 and CDR2 from the germline V gene are MDHEN and SYDVKM. This CDR3 spans 13 amino acids. In DNA, the CDR3 is TGTGCCAGCGCCCAGCAGGGACTAGAGACCCAGTACTTC. This translates into CASAQQGLETQYF. Filled out from reference TRBV28 and TRBJ2-5, the complete variable domain reads DVKVTQSSRYLVKRTGEKVFLECVQDMDHENMFWYRQDPGLGLRLIYFSYDVKMKEKGDIPEGYSVSREKKERFSLILESASTNQTSMYLCASAQQGLETQYFGPGTRLLVL.

This clonotype was detected ten times or more. This chain connects TRBV20-1 to TRBJ2-7; 7 nucleotides agree with TRBD2. V was pared by 5 bases and J by 5 bases, with 12 bases of the junction left unmatched. CDR1 and CDR2 from the germline V gene are DFQATT and SNEGSKA (reference sequence). The CDR3 spans 14 residues. CDR3 region: CSAGTTSSLNEQYF. The CDR3 nucleotides read TGCAGTGCTGGGACTACCTCGTCCTTAAACGAGCAGTACTTC.

This rearrangement joins TRBV30 to TRBJ1-1; D is uncertain. The CDR3 sequence is 15 residues long. V shed 5 bases and J shed 1 base, with 17 bases lying between them. Germline-derived CDR1 and CDR2 are GTSNPN and SVGIG (reference sequence). This chain's CDR3 is CAWGINGRWNTEAFF. CDR3 sequence (DNA): TGTGCCTGGGGGATAAATGGACGGTGGAACACTGAAGCTTTCTTT. The complete variable domain, with remaining parts taken from reference TRBV30 and TRBJ1-1, reads SQTIHQWPATLVQPVGSPLSLECTVEGTSNPNLYWYRQAAGRGLQLLFYSVGIGQISSEVPQNLSASRPQDRQFILSSKKLLLSDSGFYLCAWGINGRWNTEAFFGQGTRLTVV.

This clonotype showed up many times. J is TRBJ1-1 and V is TRBV6-5; tentative D call: TRBD1 (6 bases). Germline V CDR1 and CDR2: MNHEY, SVGAGI. With 0 bases removed from V and 4 bases from J, the gap between germline ends came to 9 bases. This CDR3 contains 14 residues. CDR3 bases: TGTGCCAGCAGTTACTCGGGACAACTCACTGAAGCTTTCTTT. This codes for CASSYSGQLTEAFF.

This clonotype came up many times. The chain couples TRBV11-2 to TRBJ2-7, with 8 nucleotides matching TRBD1. The CDR3 covers 15 residues. The trim removed 0 bases at V and 6 bases at J, leaving 7 bases unmatched. Germline V CDR1 and CDR2: SGHAT, FQNNGV. DNA for the CDR3: TGTGCCAGCAGCTTAGAACCGGGACAGGAATTCGAGCAGTACTTC. As protein: CASSLEPGQEFEQYF.

The chain joins TRBV28 to TRBJ1-5; 10 nucleotides align to TRBD1. The CDR3 spans 15 residues. With 10 bases clipped from V and 7 bases from J, the junction kept 13 bases outside the gene matches. The germline CDR1 and CDR2 sequences are MDHEN and SYDVKM. In DNA, the CDR3 is TGTGCCACCTCCCGGGACAGGGGATCAGAGCAGCCCCAGCATTTT. Its protein is CATSRDRGSEQPQHF.

This clonotype occurred many times. V is TRBV7-8 and J is TRBJ2-7; TRBD2 might be the D (5 bases). Trimming stripped 1 base from V and 2 bases from J, with 12 bases between. The CDR3 sequence is 15 residues long. Germline values: CDR1 SGHVS, CDR2 FQNEAQ. CDR3 coding DNA: TGTGCCAGCAGCTTAGTCCCGGGAAGTACCTACGAGCAGTACTTC. Translating gives CASSLVPGSTYEQYF. Combining the CDR3 with reference TRBV7-8 and TRBJ2-7 gives the whole variable domain GAGVSQSPRYKVAKRGQDVALRCDPISGHVSLFWYQQALGQGPEFLTYFQNEAQLDKSGLPSDRFFAERPEGSVSTLKIQRTQQEDSAVYLCASSLVPGSTYEQYFGPGTRLTVT.

There are many counts of this clonotype. The chain couples TRBV30 to TRBJ1-1, with TRBD1 as a possible D gene (5 bases). This CDR3 comprises 13 residues. Germline V gives CDR1 GTSNPN, CDR2 SVGIG (reference sequence). V was trimmed by 4 bases and J by 5 bases, leaving 14 bases between them. CDR3 region: CAWTKWGRTEAFF. The CDR3 nucleotides are TGTGCCTGGACAAAGTGGGGGAGAACTGAAGCTTTCTTT.

This clonotype was detected ten times or more. This chain uses TRBV6-5 with TRBJ1-5; D is perhaps TRBD1 (6 bases). Germline values: CDR1 MNHEY, CDR2 SVGAGI. V was pared by 3 bases and J by 5 bases, with 11 bases between. CDR3 length equals 14 residues. Here the CDR3 DNA reads TGTGCCAGCAGTTATCGGGCAGGGGATCAGCCCCAGCATTTT. This sequence encodes CASSYRAGDQPQHF.

This clonotype was detected ten times or more. The V call is TRBV3-1, the J call TRBJ1-1; 8 bases align to TRBD1. The CDR3 sequence is 12 residues long. Germline V lookup: CDR1 LGHDT, CDR2 YNNKEL (reference sequence). Germline trimming cut 9 bases from V and 11 bases from J; bases unmatched to any gene: 11. In DNA, the CDR3 is TGTGCCAGTAGTGTGGCAACAGGGGGTGCTTTCTTT. Translated, it gives CASSVATGGAFF.

This clonotype was picked up many times. This chain connects TRBV7-2 to TRBJ1-5; maybe TRBD1 (6 bases). The germline V and J ends were trimmed by 5 bases and 3 bases, with 14 bases remaining between them. From germline, CDR1 is SGHTA and CDR2 FQGNSA. This CDR3 contains 15 residues. DNA of the CDR3: TGTGCCAGCAGCCGGGGGCGGGGCCCCAATCAGCCCCAGCATTTT. Translating it yields CASSRGRGPNQPQHF.

This clonotype has at least ten counts. The chain carries TRBV27 and TRBJ2-5; D not resolved. From germline, CDR1 is MNHEY and CDR2 SMNVEV (reference sequence). The CDR3 contains 13 residues. With 5 bases removed from V and 0 bases from J, the gap between germline ends came to 7 bases. The CDR3 DNA is TGTGCCAGCAGTCCCCCGAACCAAGAGACCCAGTACTTC. Amino acid sequence: CASSPPNQETQYF.

This clonotype was detected only a few times. This CDR3 fails to terminate in the conserved phenylalanine or tryptophan, so it likely reflects a read error. V and J are TRBV12-3 or TRBV12-4 and TRBJ2-3; D remains unclear. The CDR3 totals 14 residues. Trimming removed 1 base at V and 10 bases at J, with 15 bases between. CDR3 loop: CASSLDASLGAQYY. CDR3 coding DNA: TGTGCCAGCAGTTTAGACGCGAGTCTTGGTGCGCAGTATTAT.

This clonotype has at least ten counts. This chain connects TRBV10-3 to TRBJ2-7; 8 bases agree with TRBD1. The ends lost 8 bases at V and 1 base at J; junction bases unmatched: 10. Per the germline V gene, CDR1 is ENHRY and CDR2 is SYGVKD. This CDR3 has 15 amino acids. For the CDR3, the DNA is TGTGCCATCTCGGGAACAGGGGGTACTTCCTACGAGCAGTACTTC. Translation gives CAISGTGGTSYEQYF.

With regard to this clonotype: This sequence may be a read error, since a much larger clone differs from it by one base. V gene TRBV15 combines with J gene TRBJ2-7; the D is unclear. The CDR3 has 11 residues. Germline CDR1 is LNHNV and CDR2 is YYDKDF (reference sequence). The CDR3 DNA reads as TGTACCACCAGCTTCCTCCGGGTTGGGGACTTC. Translating gives CTTSFLRVGDF.

This clonotype was recorded many times. The chain combines TRBV6-1 with TRBJ1-2; 8 bases map to TRBD1. Germline loops: CDR1 MNHNS, CDR2 SASEGT. The V and J ends lost 6 bases and 1 base, in that order; junction bases with no gene match: 10. CDR3 length: 16 residues. In DNA, the CDR3 is TGTGCCAGCAGCCCTCCAAGACAGGGGTATAACTATGGCTACACCTTC. Protein product: CASSPPRQGYNYGYTF.

This clonotype has ten or more counts. This sequence joins TRBV6-1 and TRBJ1-1; no reliable D call. The CDR3 spans 12 residues. Trimming left V 6 bases short and J 3 bases short, with 8 bases between. From germline, CDR1 is MNHNS and CDR2 SASEGT. The CDR3 coding sequence is TGTGCCAGCAGCGATAGGGACACTGAAGCTTTCTTT. Amino acids: CASSDRDTEAFF.

The table lists this clonotype with many counts. V gene TRBV6-5 combines with J gene TRBJ1-2; no firm D call. This CDR3 comprises 13 residues. The germline V gene has CDR1 MNHEY and CDR2 SVGAGI. The V and J ends lost 7 bases and 7 bases respectively, with 16 bases between them. CDR3 in DNA: TGTGCCAGCATCTCCGGAGAGTGGGCTGGCTACACCTTC. It encodes CASISGEWAGYTF.

V gene TRBV2 combines with J gene TRBJ1-5, with 7 bases fitting TRBD1. Per germline, CDR1 SNHLY and CDR2 FYNNEI. J gave up 3 bases and V 1 base, and 3 bases lay outside the gene matches. The CDR3 has 15 residues. The CDR3 loop is CASSEGTGSNQPQHF. CDR3 sequence (DNA): TGTGCCAGCAGTGAAGGGACAGGCTCCAATCAGCCCCAGCATTTT.

This chain connects TRBV28 to TRBJ1-5; possibly TRBD1 for D (6 bases). With 6 bases removed from V and 2 bases from J, the gap between germline ends came to 14 bases. CDR1 is MDHEN, CDR2 SYDVKM, per germline. This CDR3 region has 15 residues. CDR3 bases: TGTGCCAGCAGATATCGGGACATCGGCAATCAGCCCCAGCATTTT. It yields the protein CASRYRDIGNQPQHF.